Below are 13 T cell receptor beta chains sequenced from a single sample in a study of cytomegalovirus exposure and HLA in healthy donors. The study ran its PCR with 60 Vbeta and 13 Jbeta primers. Data came from immunoSEQ multiplex PCR; TCRdb stores just in-frame clones and leaves some out. Here the sample spans a few hundred thousand clones, around four fifths being singletons. Sequencing was done on a sample of PBMCs. These receptors originate from a woman aged 40 to 50 in good health and CMV-seropositive.

V and J are TRBV5-1 and TRBJ1-1; 7 bases agree with TRBD1. Germline V lookup: CDR1 SGHRS, CDR2 YFSETQ. The CDR3 spans 14 residues. J was trimmed by 6 bases and V by 0 bases; bases with no gene match: 5. CDR3 loop: CASSLGGQRSEAFF. The CDR3 DNA follows: TGCGCCAGCAGCTTGGGGGGACAGCGCTCTGAAGCTTTCTTT.

Note on this clone: The junction differs from germline at one of its ends, possibly a read error. This chain uses TRBV7-9 with TRBJ2-7; 9 bases fit TRBD1. Germline V gene data show CDR1 as SEHNR and CDR2 as FQNEAQ (reference sequence). This CDR3 is built from 17 residues. The CDR3, as DNA: TGTTCCAGCAGTTTCATACTCGGGACAGGGTCAGGCCACGAGCAGTACTTC. Translated: CSSSFILGTGSGHEQYF.

The chain links TRBV5-1 to TRBJ2-7, with TRBD1 as a possible D gene (5 bases). CDR1 and CDR2 from the germline V gene are SGHRS and YFSETQ. Trimming left V 0 bases short and J 2 bases short, with 9 bases between. The CDR3 totals 14 residues. The CDR3, as DNA: TGCGCCAGCAGCTTGGAGACAGCTACCTACGAGCAGTACTTC. Amino acids: CASSLETATYEQYF. Complete variable domain (other parts from reference TRBV5-1 and TRBJ2-7): KAGVTQTPRYLIKTRGQQVTLSCSPISGHRSVSWYQQTPGQGLQFLFEYFSETQRNKGNFPGRFSGRQFSNSRSEMNVSTLELGDSALYLCASSLETATYEQYFGPGTRLTVT.

The chain combines TRBV6-5 with TRBJ1-1; tentative D call: TRBD1 (5 bases). The V gene lost 3 bases and the J gene lost 5 bases, with 13 bases spanning the gap. CDR3 length: 14 amino acids. In germline, CDR1 is MNHEY, CDR2 SVGAGI. CDR3 in DNA: TGTGCCAGCAGTTATGTCCCGGGGGAGACTGAAGCTTTCTTT. It is translated as CASSYVPGETEAFF.

J is TRBJ1-1 and V is TRBV5-6; 7 bases map to TRBD1. The trim removed 1 base at V and 5 bases at J, leaving 14 bases unmatched. The CDR3 contains 17 residues. CDR1 is SGHDT and CDR2 is YYEEEE in the germline V gene. The CDR3 DNA reads as TGTGCCAGCAGCTTGTACTTTATGCCGGGACAGATGACTGAAGCTTTCTTT. Translating it yields CASSLYFMPGQMTEAFF. Combining the CDR3 with reference TRBV5-6 and TRBJ1-1 gives the whole variable domain DAGVTQSPTHLIKTRGQQVTLRCSPKSGHDTVSWYQQALGQGPQFIFQYYEEEERQRGNFPDRFSGHQFPNYSSELNVNALLLGDSALYLCASSLYFMPGQMTEAFFGQGTRLTVV.

This sequence joins TRBV5-1 and TRBJ1-6, with TRBD1 matching 8 bases. CDR1 and CDR2 from the germline V gene are SGHRS and YFSETQ. J was trimmed by 8 bases and V by 4 bases; bases with no gene match: 8. This CDR3 has 15 residues. The CDR3 sequence is CASSTRTGMDSPLHF. CDR3 nucleotides: TGCGCCAGCAGCACAAGGACAGGGATGGATTCACCCCTCCACTTT.

The chain employs TRBV13 and TRBJ1-2; the match to TRBD1 covers 7 bases. The CDR3 consists of 16 residues. Trimming removed 8 bases from V and 1 base from J; junction bases left unmatched: 13. Germline lookup yields CDR1 PRHDT and CDR2 FYEKMQ (reference sequence). The CDR3 region has the DNA TGTGCCAGCTTCCGACCGGGACAGCTCCGTAACTATGGCTACACCTTC. This codes for CASFRPGQLRNYGYTF.

This clone came up once. This sequence joins TRBV5-1 and TRBJ1-6, with no clear D. V was trimmed by 0 bases and J by 0 bases, leaving 19 bases between them. The germline V gene has CDR1 SGHRS and CDR2 YFSETQ. The CDR3 sequence is 20 residues long. The CDR3 loop reads CASSLGTGPGGSSYNSPLHF. Here the CDR3 DNA reads TGCGCCAGCAGCTTGGGAACCGGGCCGGGAGGAAGCTCCTATAATTCACCCCTCCACTTT.

This clone was counted once. This chain uses TRBV25-1 with TRBJ1-5; D unresolved. V lost 2 bases and J lost 4, with 9 bases in between. The CDR3 sequence is 14 residues long. CDR1 and CDR2 from the germline V gene are MGHDK and SYGVNS. For the CDR3, the DNA is TGTGCCAGCAGTGAAACGGGGTGGAATCAGCCCCAGCATTTT. Amino acid sequence: CASSETGWNQPQHF. Full variable domain (missing parts from reference TRBV25-1 and TRBJ1-5): EADIYQTPRYLVIGTGKKITLECSQTMGHDKMYWYQQDPGMELHLIHYSYGVNSTEKGDLSSESTVSRIRTEHFPLTLESARPSHTSQYLCASSETGWNQPQHFGDGTRLSIL.

In this sample, this clone turned up once. The chain carries TRBV7-9 and TRBJ1-3, with TRBD1 identical over 7 bases. Germline loops: CDR1 SEHNR, CDR2 FQNEAQ (reference sequence). This CDR3 comprises 16 residues. The V and J ends lost 5 bases and 3 bases, in that order; junction bases with no gene match: 10. CDR3 in DNA: TGTGCCAGCAGCAGTGGCGACAGGGCCTATGGAAACACCATATATTTT. This sequence encodes CASSSGDRAYGNTIYF.

The chain uses TRBV7-2 and TRBJ2-3, with D perhaps TRBD1 (6 bases). This CDR3 comprises 16 residues. V dropped 8 bases and J dropped 0 bases, with 18 bases sitting between them. Germline loops: CDR1 SGHTA, CDR2 FQGNSA. The DNA of the CDR3 is TGTGCCAGCCCTGGGGGCCCAGCGTTAAGCACAGATACGCAGTATTTT. Its translation: CASPGGPALSTDTQYF.

The V and J genes are TRBV5-8 and TRBJ2-5; TRBD2 matches at 10 bases. V shed 0 bases and J 4 bases; nucleotides not matched to a gene: 6. Germline CDR1 and CDR2: SGHTS and YDEGEE. This CDR3 is 16 amino acids long. For the CDR3, the DNA is TGTGCCAGCAGCTTGGCTAGCGGGAGTTTCGCAGAGACCCAGTACTTC. Its translation: CASSLASGSFAETQYF.

This chain connects TRBV5-1 to TRBJ2-1, with 7 bases aligning to TRBD2. The J segment lost 8 bases and the V segment lost 0 bases, leaving 5 bases of the junction unmatched. The CDR3 has 14 residues. From germline, CDR1 is SGHRS and CDR2 YFSETQ. CDR3 protein: CASSLDLAADEQFF. CDR3 nucleotides: TGCGCCAGCAGCTTGGATCTAGCGGCGGATGAGCAGTTCTTC.